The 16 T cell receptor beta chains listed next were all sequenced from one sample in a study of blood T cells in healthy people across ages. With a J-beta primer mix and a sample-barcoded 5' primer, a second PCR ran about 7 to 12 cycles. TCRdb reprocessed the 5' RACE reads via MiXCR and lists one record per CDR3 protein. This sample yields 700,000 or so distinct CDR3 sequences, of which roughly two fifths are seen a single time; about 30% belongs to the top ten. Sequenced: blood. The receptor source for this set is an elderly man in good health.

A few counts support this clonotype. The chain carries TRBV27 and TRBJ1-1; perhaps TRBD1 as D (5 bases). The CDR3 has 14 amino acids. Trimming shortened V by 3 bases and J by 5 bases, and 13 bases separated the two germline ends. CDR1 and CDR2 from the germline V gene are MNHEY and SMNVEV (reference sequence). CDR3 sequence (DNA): TGTGCCAGCAGTTTTAGGCCCAGGGATACTGAAGCTTTCTTT. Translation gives CASSFRPRDTEAFF.

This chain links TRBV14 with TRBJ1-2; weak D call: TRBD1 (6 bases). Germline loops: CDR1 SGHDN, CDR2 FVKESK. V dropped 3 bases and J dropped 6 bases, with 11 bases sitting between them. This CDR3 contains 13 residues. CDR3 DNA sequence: TGTGCCAGCAGCCATGATCCAGGGGATGGCTACACCTTC. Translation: CASSHDPGDGYTF.

DNA of the CDR3: TGTGCCAGCAGCTCTTGGGGGGGAAACACTGAAGCTTTCTTT. Translating gives CASSSWGGNTEAFF. The chain employs TRBV7-3 and TRBJ1-1; TRBD1 might be the D (5 bases). The CDR3 is 14 amino acids. Germline V lookup: CDR1 SGHTA, CDR2 FQGTGA. The germline V and J ends were trimmed by 4 bases and 2 bases, with 11 bases remaining between them.

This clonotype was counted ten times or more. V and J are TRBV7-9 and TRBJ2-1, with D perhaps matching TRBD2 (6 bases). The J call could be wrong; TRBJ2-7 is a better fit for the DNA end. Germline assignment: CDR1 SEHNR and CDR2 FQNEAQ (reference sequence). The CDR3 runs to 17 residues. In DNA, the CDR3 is TGTGCCAGCAGCTTTCGGGGGACTTCCGGCTCCTACAATGAGCAGTACTTC. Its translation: CASSFRGTSGSYNEQYF.

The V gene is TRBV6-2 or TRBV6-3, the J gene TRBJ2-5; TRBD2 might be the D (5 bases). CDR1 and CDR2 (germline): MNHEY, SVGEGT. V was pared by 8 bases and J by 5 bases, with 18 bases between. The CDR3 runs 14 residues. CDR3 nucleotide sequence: TGTGCCAGCCTCGACTCCCTTACGGGGGAGACCCAGTACTTC. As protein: CASLDSLTGETQYF.

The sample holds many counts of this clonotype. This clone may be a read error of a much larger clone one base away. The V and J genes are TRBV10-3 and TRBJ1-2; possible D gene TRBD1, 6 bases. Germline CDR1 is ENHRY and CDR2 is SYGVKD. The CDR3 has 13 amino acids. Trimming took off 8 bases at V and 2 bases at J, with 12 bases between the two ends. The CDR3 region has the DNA TGTGCCATCGGGCGTGGACAGAACTATGGCTACACCTTC. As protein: CAIGRGQNYGYTF.

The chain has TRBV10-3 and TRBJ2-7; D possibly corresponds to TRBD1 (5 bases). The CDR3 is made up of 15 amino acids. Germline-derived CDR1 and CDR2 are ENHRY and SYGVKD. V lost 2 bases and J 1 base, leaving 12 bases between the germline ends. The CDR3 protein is CAISEIDSSSYEQYF. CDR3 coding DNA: TGTGCCATCAGTGAGATTGACAGTAGTTCCTACGAGCAGTACTTC.

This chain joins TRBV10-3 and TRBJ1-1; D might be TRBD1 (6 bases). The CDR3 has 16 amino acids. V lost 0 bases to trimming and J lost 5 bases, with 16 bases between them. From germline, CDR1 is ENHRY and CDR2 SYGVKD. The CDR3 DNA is TGTGCCATCAGTGAGTCCGGCAGGGGAGGAGGGACTGAAGCTTTCTTT. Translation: CAISESGRGGGTEAFF.

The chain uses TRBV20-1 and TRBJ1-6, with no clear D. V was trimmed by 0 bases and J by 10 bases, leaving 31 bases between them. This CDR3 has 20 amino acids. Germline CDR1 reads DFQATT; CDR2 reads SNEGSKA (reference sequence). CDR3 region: CSARDRTNGRILPSRSPLHF. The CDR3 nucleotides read TGCAGTGCTAGAGATCGGACCAATGGACGGATCCTCCCCAGCAGGTCACCCCTCCACTTT.

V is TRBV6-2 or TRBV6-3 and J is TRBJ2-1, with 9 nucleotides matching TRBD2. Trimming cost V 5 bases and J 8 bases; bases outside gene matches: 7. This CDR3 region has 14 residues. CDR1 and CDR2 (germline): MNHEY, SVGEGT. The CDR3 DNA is TGTGCCAGCAGTAATAGCGGGAGTTTCTATGAGCAGTTCTTC. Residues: CASSNSGSFYEQFF.

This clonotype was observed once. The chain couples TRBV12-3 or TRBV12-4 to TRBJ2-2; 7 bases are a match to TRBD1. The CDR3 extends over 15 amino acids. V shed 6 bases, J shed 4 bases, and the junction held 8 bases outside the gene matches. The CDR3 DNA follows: TGTGCCAGCAGGCCCCAGGGGGTGAGCACCGGGGAGCTGTTTTTT. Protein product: CASRPQGVSTGELFF.

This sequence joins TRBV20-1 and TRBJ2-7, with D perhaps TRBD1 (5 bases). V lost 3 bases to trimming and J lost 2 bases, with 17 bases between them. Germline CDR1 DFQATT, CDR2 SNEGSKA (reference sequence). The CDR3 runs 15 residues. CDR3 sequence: CSASGSGSLAYEQYF. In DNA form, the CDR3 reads TGCAGTGCTAGTGGGTCAGGGTCCTTAGCCTACGAGCAGTACTTC.

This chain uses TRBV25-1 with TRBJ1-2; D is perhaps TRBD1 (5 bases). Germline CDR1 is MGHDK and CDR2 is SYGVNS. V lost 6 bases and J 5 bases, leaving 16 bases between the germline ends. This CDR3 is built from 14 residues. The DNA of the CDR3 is TGTGCCAGCAGGGAACCCCGGGGCCTGTATGGCTACACCTTC. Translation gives CASREPRGLYGYTF.

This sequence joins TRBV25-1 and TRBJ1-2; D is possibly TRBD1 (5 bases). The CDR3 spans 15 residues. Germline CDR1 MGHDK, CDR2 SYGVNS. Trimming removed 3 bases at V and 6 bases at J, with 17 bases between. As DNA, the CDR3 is TGTGCCAGCAGTGACCCCGGGAGGACACTAGATGGCTACACCTTC. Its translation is CASSDPGRTLDGYTF.

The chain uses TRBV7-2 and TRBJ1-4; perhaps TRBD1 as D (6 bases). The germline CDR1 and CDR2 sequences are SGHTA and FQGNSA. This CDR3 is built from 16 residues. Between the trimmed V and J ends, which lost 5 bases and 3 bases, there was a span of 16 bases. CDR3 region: CASSKHQGSSNEKLFF. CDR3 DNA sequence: TGTGCCAGCAGCAAACACCAGGGGTCTTCTAATGAAAAACTGTTTTTT. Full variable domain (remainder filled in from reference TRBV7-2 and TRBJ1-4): GAGVSQSPSNKVTEKGKDVELRCDPISGHTALYWYRQSLGQGLEFLIYFQGNSAPDKSGLPSDRFSAERTGGSVSTLTIQRTQQEDSAVYLCASSKHQGSSNEKLFFGSGTQLSVL.

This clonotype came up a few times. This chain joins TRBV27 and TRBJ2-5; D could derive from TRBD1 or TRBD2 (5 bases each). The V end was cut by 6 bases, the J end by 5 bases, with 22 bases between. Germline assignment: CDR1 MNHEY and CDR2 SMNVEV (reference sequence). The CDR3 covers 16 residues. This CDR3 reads CASRLRFQGDLETQYF. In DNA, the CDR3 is TGTGCCAGCAGGCTAAGATTTCAGGGAGATCTTGAGACCCAGTACTTC.